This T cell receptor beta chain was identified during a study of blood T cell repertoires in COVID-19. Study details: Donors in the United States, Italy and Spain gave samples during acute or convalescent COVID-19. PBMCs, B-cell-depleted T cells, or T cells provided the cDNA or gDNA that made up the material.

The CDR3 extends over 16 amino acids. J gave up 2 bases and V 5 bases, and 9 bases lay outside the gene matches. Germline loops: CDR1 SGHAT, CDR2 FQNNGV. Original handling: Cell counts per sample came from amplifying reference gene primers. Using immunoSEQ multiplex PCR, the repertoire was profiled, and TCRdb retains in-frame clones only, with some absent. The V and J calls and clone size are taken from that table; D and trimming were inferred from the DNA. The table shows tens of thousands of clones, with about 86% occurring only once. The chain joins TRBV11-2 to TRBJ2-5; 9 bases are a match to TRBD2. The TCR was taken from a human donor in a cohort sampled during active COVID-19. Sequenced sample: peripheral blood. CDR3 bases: TGTGCCAGCAGCCACTTCTTGGCGGGGGGGCAAGAGACCCAGTACTTC. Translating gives CASSHFLAGGQETQYF. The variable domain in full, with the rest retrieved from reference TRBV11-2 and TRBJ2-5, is EAGVAQSPRYKIIEKRQSVAFWCNPISGHATLYWYQQILGQGPKLLIQFQNNGVVDDSQLPKDRFSAERLKGVDSTLKIQPAKLEDSAVYLCASSHFLAGGQETQYFGPGTRLLVL.